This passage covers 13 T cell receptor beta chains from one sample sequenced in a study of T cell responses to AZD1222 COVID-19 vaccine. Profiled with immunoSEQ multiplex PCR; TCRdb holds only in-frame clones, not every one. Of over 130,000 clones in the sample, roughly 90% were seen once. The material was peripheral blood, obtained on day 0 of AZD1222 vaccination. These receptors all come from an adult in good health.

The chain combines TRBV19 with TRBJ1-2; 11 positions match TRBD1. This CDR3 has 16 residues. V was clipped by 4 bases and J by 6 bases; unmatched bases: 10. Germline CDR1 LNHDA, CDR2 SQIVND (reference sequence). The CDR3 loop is CASSTRLGQGADGYTF. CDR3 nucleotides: TGTGCCAGTAGTACACGGCTAGGACAGGGGGCGGATGGCTACACCTTC.

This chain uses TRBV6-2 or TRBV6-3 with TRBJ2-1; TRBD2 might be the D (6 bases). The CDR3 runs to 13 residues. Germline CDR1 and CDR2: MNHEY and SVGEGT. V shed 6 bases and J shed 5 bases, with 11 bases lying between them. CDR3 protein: CASSPRLDNEQFF. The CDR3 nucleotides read TGTGCCAGCAGCCCCAGACTAGACAATGAGCAGTTCTTC.

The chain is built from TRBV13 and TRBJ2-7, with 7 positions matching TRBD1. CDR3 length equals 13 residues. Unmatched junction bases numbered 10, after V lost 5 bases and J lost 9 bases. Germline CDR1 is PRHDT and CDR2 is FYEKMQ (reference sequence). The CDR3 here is CASSMGTAKWQYF. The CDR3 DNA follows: TGTGCCAGCAGCATGGGGACAGCTAAATGGCAGTACTTC.

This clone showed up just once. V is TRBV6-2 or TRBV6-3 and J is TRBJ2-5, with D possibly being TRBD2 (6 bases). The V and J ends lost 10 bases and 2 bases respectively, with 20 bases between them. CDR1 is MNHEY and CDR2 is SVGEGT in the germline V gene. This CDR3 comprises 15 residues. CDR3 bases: TGTGCCACCAGCAATCCCGGGAGAGGGCAAGAGACCCAGTACTTC. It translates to CATSNPGRGQETQYF.

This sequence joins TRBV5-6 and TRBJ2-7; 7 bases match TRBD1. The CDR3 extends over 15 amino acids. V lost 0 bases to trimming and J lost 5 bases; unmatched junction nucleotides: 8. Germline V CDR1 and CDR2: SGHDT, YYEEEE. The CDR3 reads CASSLVMGQRDEQYF. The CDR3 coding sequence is TGTGCCAGCAGCTTGGTGATGGGACAGAGGGACGAGCAGTACTTC.

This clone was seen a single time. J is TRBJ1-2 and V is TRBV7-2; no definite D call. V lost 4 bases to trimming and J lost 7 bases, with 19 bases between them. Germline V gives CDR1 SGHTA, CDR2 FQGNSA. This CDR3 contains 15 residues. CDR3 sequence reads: CASSYRGGEESGYTF. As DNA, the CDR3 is TGTGCCAGCAGCTATAGAGGAGGTGAGGAAAGTGGCTACACCTTC.

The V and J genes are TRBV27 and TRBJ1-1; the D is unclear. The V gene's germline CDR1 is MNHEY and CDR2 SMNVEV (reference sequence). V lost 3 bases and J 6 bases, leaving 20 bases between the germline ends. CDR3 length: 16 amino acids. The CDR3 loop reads CASSFSPQLGSAEAFF. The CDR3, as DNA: TGTGCCAGCAGTTTTTCACCACAGCTCGGCAGCGCTGAAGCTTTCTTT.

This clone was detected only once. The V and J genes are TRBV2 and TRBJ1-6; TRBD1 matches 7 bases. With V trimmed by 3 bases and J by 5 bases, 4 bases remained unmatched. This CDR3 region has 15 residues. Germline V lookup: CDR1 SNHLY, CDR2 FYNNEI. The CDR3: CASSERTGNNSPLHF. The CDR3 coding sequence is TGTGCCAGCAGTGAGAGGACAGGAAATAATTCACCCCTCCACTTT.

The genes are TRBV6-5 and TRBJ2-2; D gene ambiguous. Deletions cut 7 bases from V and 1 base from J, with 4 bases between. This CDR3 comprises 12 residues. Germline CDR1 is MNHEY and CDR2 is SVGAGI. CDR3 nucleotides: TGTGCCAGCAAGCAGAACACCGGGGAGCTGTTTTTT. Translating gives CASKQNTGELFF.

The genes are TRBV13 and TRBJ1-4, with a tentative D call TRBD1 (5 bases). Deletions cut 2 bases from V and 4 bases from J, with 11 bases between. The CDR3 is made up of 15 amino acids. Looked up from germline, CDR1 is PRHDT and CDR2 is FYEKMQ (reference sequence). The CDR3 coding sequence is TGTGCCAGCAGCTTAAATACAGGTGGTAATGAAAAACTGTTTTTT. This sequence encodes CASSLNTGGNEKLFF.

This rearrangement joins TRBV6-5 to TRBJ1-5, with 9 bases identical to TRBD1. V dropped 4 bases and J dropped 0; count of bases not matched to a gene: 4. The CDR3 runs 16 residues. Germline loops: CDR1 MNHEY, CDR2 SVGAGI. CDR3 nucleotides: TGTGCCAGCAGTTCGGACAGGGGTTATAGCAATCAGCCCCAGCATTTT. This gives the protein CASSSDRGYSNQPQHF.

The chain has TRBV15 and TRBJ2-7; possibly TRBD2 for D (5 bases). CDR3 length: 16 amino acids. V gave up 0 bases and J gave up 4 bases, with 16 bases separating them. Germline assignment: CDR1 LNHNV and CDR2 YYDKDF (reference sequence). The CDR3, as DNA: TGTGCCACCAGCAGAGATAAAGGGCAGTGGACTTACGAGCAGTACTTC. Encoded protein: CATSRDKGQWTYEQYF.

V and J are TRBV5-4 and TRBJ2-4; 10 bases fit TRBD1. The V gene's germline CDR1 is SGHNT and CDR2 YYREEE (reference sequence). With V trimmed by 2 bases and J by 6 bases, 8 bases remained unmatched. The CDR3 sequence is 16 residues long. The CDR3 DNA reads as TGTGCCAGCAGCTTAACCGGGACAGGGGCACCAAACATTCAGTACTTC. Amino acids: CASSLTGTGAPNIQYF. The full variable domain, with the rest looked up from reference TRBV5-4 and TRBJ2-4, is ETGVTQSPTHLIKTRGQQVTLRCSSQSGHNTVSWYQQALGQGPQFIFQYYREEENGRGNFPPRFSGLQFPNYSSELNVNALELDDSALYLCASSLTGTGAPNIQYFGAGTRLSVL.